This T cell receptor (beta chain) is from a study of radiotherapy plus CTLA-4 blockade in lung cancer listed by TCRdb under 2018. Regarding the study in general: Objective responses occurred in about 19% of enrolled patients, and 30% to 40% achieved disease control. The paper as a whole reports these results and caveats: After treatment with radiotherapy and ipilimumab, TCR clones that came from tumors expanded in the peripheral blood. The strongest predictors of response were reported to be early dynamic shifts in blood T cell clones along with a rise in serum interferon-beta following radiation.

With regard to this clone: Its target antigen remains unknown. Qualities for individual bases were not recorded, and no much larger clone is one base off.

The library was obtained by the immunoSEQ multiplex PCR assay. The source is immuneACCESS, and TCRdb retained only in-frame sequences with V and J called. Part of the clones is not carried over; for the studies checked, unresolved V genes explain less than half of this, and the remainder is unexplained. In all, the sample holds around 110,000 clones, and around 89% of those were seen once. In total, the top ten clones hold roughly 6.9% of the sample. In this study, focal radiation therapy paired with CTLA-4 blockade (ipilimumab) was tested in patients who had chemo-refractory metastatic non-small-cell lung cancer. According to the germline V gene, CDR1 reads LGHNT and CDR2 reads FRNRAP. The junction carries 20 bases between V and J, which are trimmed by 2 bases and 9 bases respectively. The CDR3 starts with the cysteine, ends with the phenylalanine, and has 16 residues. The sequence is cut down to CDR3 DNA, 48 bases in frame from base 1.

The rearrangement joined TRBV12-5 to TRBJ2-1; the D segment might be TRBD1 or TRBD2, since each matches 5 bases. The source of this sequence is a human donor with non-small cell lung cancer that progressed on radiotherapy plus ipilimumab. This material consisted of peripheral blood, taken from a patient treated with radiotherapy plus ipilimumab. The DNA reads as follows: TGTGCTAGTGGTTTGTTTATGGGCGGACAAGAGGGTGAGCAGTTCTTC. Translated, it reads CASGLFMGGQEGEQFF.